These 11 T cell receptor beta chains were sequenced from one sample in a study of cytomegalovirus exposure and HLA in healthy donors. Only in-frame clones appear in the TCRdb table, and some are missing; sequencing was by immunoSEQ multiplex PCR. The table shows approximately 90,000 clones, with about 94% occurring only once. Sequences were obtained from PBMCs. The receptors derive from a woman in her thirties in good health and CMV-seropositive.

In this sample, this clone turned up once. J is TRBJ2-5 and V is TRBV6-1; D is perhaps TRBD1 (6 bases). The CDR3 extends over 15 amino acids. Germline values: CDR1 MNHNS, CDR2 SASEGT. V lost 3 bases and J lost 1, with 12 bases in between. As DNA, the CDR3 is TGTGCCAGCAGTGACGTTACAGGGTCCCAAGAGACCCAGTACTTC. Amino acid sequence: CASSDVTGSQETQYF.

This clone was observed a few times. This CDR3 reads CAWSLPGLAGVSSYNEQFF. The CDR3 nucleotides read TGTGCCTGGAGTCTCCCGGGACTAGCGGGAGTATCGTCCTACAATGAGCAGTTCTTC. V is TRBV30 and J is TRBJ2-1; 14 nucleotides match TRBD2. The V segment lost 2 bases and the J segment 1 base; nucleotides outside the gene matches: 10. The CDR3 is 19 amino acids. Germline V gene sequence: CDR1 GTSNPN, CDR2 SVGIG (reference sequence). Using reference TRBV30 and TRBJ2-1 for the parts outside the CDR3, the full variable domain is SQTIHQWPATLVQPVGSPLSLECTVEGTSNPNLYWYRQAAGRGLQLLFYSVGIGQISSEVPQNLSASRPQDRQFILSSKKLLLSDSGFYLCAWSLPGLAGVSSYNEQFFGPGTRLTVL.

The CDR3 region is CASSVGLPGYAEQFF. The CDR3 DNA is TGTGCCAGCAGCGTGGGACTCCCGGGGTACGCTGAGCAGTTCTTC. The chain has TRBV7-2 and TRBJ2-1; TRBD2 is a possible D gene (6 bases). Germline CDR1 reads SGHTA; CDR2 reads FQGNSA. V was trimmed by 5 bases and J by 9 bases, leaving 20 bases between them. The CDR3 extends over 15 amino acids.

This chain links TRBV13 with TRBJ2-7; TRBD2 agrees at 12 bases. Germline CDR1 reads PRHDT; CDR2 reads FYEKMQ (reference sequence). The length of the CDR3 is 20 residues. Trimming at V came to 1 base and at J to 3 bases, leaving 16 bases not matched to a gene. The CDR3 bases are TGTGCCAGCAGCTTAGAAATCCGACTAGCGGGAGTCTCGCAATACTACGAGCAGTACTTC. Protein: CASSLEIRLAGVSQYYEQYF. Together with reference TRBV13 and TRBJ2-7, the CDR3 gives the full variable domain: AAGVIQSPRHLIKEKRETATLKCYPIPRHDTVYWYQQGPGQDPQFLISFYEKMQSDKGSIPDRFSAQQFSDYHSELNMSSLELGDSALYFCASSLEIRLAGVSQYYEQYFGPGTRLTVT.

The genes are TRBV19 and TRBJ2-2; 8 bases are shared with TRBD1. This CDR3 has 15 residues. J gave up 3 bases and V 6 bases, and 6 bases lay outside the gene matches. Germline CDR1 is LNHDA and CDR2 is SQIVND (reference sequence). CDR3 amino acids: CASSPKDRDTGELFF. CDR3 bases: TGTGCCAGTAGCCCCAAGGACAGGGACACCGGGGAGCTGTTTTTT.

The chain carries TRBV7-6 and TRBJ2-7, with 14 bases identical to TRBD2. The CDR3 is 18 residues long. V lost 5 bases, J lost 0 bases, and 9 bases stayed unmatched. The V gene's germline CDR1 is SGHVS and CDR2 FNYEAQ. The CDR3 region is CASSPRRGLAGVSYEQYF. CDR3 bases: TGTGCCAGCAGCCCACGCAGGGGACTAGCGGGAGTCTCCTACGAGCAGTACTTC.

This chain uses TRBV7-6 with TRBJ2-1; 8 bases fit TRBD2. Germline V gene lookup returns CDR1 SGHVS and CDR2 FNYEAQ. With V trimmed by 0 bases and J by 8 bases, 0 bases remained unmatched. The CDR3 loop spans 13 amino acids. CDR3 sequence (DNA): TGTGCCAGCAGCTTAGCGCGGGGGGATGAGCAGTTCTTC. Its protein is CASSLARGDEQFF. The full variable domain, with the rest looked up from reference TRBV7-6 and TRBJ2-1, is GAGVSQSPRYKVTKRGQDVALRCDPISGHVSLYWYRQALGQGPEFLTYFNYEAQQDKSGLPNDRFSAERPEGSISTLTIQRTEQRDSAMYRCASSLARGDEQFFGPGTRLTVL.

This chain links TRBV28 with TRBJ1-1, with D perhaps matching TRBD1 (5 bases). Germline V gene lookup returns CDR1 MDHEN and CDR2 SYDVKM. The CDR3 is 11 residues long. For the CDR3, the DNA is TGTGTCTCACAGGCGACCACTGAAGCTTTCTTT. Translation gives CVSQATTEAFF.

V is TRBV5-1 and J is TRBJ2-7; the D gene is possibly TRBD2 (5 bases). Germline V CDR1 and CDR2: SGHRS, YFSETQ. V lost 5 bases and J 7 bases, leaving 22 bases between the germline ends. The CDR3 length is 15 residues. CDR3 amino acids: CASRAQAAPSLEQYF. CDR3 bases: TGCGCCAGCAGAGCCCAAGCGGCGCCGAGTTTGGAGCAGTACTTC.

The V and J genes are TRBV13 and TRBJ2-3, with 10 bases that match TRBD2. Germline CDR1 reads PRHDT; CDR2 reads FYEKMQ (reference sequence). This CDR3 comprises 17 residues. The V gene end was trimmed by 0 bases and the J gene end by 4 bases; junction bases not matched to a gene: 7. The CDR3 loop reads CASSLGRLAGASDTQYF. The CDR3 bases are TGTGCCAGCAGCTTAGGCCGTCTAGCGGGAGCCTCAGATACGCAGTATTTT.

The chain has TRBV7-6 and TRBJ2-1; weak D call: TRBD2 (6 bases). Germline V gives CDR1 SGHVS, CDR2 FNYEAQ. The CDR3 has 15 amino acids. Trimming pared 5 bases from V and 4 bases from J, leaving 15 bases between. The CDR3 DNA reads TGTGCCAGCAGCCCGCGGGATGGAAGTTACAATGAGCAGTTCTTC. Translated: CASSPRDGSYNEQFF.